Below are 16 T cell receptor beta chains sequenced from a single sample in a study of T cell responses to AZD1222 COVID-19 vaccine. Produced via immunoSEQ multiplex PCR; TCRdb's table is partial and in-frame only. The sample consists of under 250,000 clones, under 95% of them appearing once. This specimen was peripheral blood, taken on day 0 of MenACWY control vaccination. Receptors were obtained from an adult in good health.

The chain employs TRBV9 and TRBJ2-3; 14 positions agree with TRBD2. The junction had 8 bases not matched to a gene; V was cut back by 3 bases and J by 2 bases. Germline CDR1 and CDR2: SGDLS and YYNGEE. CDR3 length: 18 amino acids. CDR3 amino acids: CASSARGLAGGPTDTQYF. DNA of the CDR3: TGTGCCAGCAGCGCAAGAGGACTAGCGGGGGGCCCCACAGATACGCAGTATTTT.

The chain couples TRBV6-5 to TRBJ1-2; 11 nucleotides agree with TRBD1. Per the germline V gene, CDR1 is MNHEY and CDR2 is SVGAGI. This CDR3 has 13 amino acids. The junction had 1 base not matched to a gene; V was cut back by 6 bases and J by 4 bases. The CDR3 spells CASRDRGPYGYTF. The CDR3 coding sequence is TGTGCCAGCAGGGACAGGGGGCCCTATGGCTACACCTTC.

The V gene is TRBV7-8, the J gene TRBJ2-1, with TRBD2 identical over 9 bases. Trimming cost V 1 base and J 4 bases; bases outside gene matches: 2. Germline CDR1 reads SGHVS; CDR2 reads FQNEAQ. CDR3 length equals 15 residues. The CDR3: CASSLELAGYNEQFF. The CDR3 DNA follows: TGTGCCAGCAGCTTAGAGCTAGCGGGGTACAATGAGCAGTTCTTC.

The sample holds one count of this clone. The chain employs TRBV7-8 and TRBJ1-4; unclear D gene. This CDR3 spans 17 amino acids. Germline lookup yields CDR1 SGHVS and CDR2 FQNEAQ. Trimming shortened V by 4 bases and J by 0 bases, and 15 bases separated the two germline ends. This CDR3 reads CASSSSYLGSTNEKLFF. CDR3 bases: TGTGCCAGCAGCTCCTCATACCTAGGATCAACTAATGAAAAACTGTTTTTT.

The chain recombines TRBV11-2 with TRBJ1-1, with 7 bases that match TRBD1. This CDR3 spans 15 amino acids. Germline V gives CDR1 SGHAT, CDR2 FQNNGV. With V trimmed by 5 bases and J by 1 base, 7 bases remained unmatched. The CDR3 spells CASSPQGQRNTEAFF. CDR3 coding DNA: TGTGCCAGCAGCCCCCAGGGACAGCGGAACACTGAAGCTTTCTTT.

This chain's CDR3 is CASSPRPNFSYEQYF. Here the CDR3 DNA reads TGTGCCAGCAGCCCGAGGCCGAACTTCTCCTACGAGCAGTACTTC. This chain links TRBV5-8 with TRBJ2-7; D not certain. Deletions cut 4 bases from V and 0 bases from J, with 14 bases between. Germline CDR1 is SGHTS and CDR2 is YDEGEE. This CDR3 spans 15 amino acids. Full variable domain (outside the CDR3, taken from reference TRBV5-8 and TRBJ2-7): EAGVTQSPTHLIKTRGQQATLRCSPISGHTSVYWYQQALGLGLQFLLWYDEGEERNRGNFPPRFSGRQFPNYSSELNVNALELEDSALYLCASSPRPNFSYEQYFGPGTRLTVT.

The chain links TRBV7-2 to TRBJ1-2; a weak D match, TRBD1 (6 bases). The CDR3 has 15 residues. Deletions cut 5 bases from V and 4 bases from J, with 17 bases between. The V gene's germline CDR1 is SGHTA and CDR2 FQGNSA. The CDR3, as DNA: TGTGCCAGCAGCCCCCGGGGGGCCCGCGGCTATGGCTACACCTTC. Translating gives CASSPRGARGYGYTF.

CDR3 coding DNA: TGCAGCGTTGGGGGTGGAGGGACCAACTATGGCTACACCTTC. It specifies CSVGGGGTNYGYTF. This chain uses TRBV29-1 with TRBJ1-2; TRBD1 is a possible D gene (5 bases). Germline values: CDR1 SQVTM, CDR2 ANQGSEA. Trimming cost V 4 bases and J 2 bases, with 14 bases left between them. This CDR3 has 14 residues.

This clone appeared once. The gene calls are TRBV5-1 and TRBJ2-7, with TRBD1 as a possible D gene (5 bases). Trimming left V 7 bases short and J 2 bases short, with 16 bases between. This CDR3 is built from 14 residues. Looked up from germline, CDR1 is SGHRS and CDR2 is YFSETQ. In DNA form, the CDR3 reads TGCGCCAGCGCGACCGCAGGGTTAACCTACGAGCAGTACTTC. Translation gives CASATAGLTYEQYF.

This clone has a single count. The chain recombines TRBV6-5 with TRBJ1-1, with D perhaps matching TRBD1 (6 bases). The V gene lost 6 bases and the J gene lost 0 bases, with 11 bases spanning the gap. From germline, CDR1 is MNHEY and CDR2 SVGAGI. The CDR3 extends over 14 amino acids. The CDR3 bases are TGTGCCAGCAGGCTACAGGGTATGAACACTGAAGCTTTCTTT. Its translation: CASRLQGMNTEAFF.

The chain recombines TRBV6-1 with TRBJ2-7, with D uncertain. Trimming shortened V by 10 bases and J by 3 bases, and 13 bases separated the two germline ends. Looked up from germline, CDR1 is MNHNS and CDR2 is SASEGT. There are 12 residues in the CDR3. DNA for the CDR3: TGTGCCACCTGCTCTGGTGGCTACGAGCAGTACTTC. It codes for CATCSGGYEQYF.

This rearrangement joins TRBV5-8 to TRBJ2-7; the D gene is possibly TRBD2 (6 bases). Trimming removed 0 bases at V and 0 bases at J, with 7 bases between. In germline, CDR1 is SGHTS, CDR2 YDEGEE. This CDR3 spans 14 amino acids. The CDR3 reads CASSLVGSSYEQYF. In nucleotides, the CDR3 is TGTGCCAGCAGCTTGGTCGGGAGCTCCTACGAGCAGTACTTC.

The chain combines TRBV14 with TRBJ1-6, with a weak D call TRBD1 (5 bases). The germline V and J ends were trimmed by 2 bases and 7 bases, with 12 bases remaining between them. Germline V gene lookup returns CDR1 SGHDN and CDR2 FVKESK. CDR3 size: 15 residues. CDR3 amino acids: CASSQRSGGNSPLHF. The CDR3 DNA reads as TGTGCCAGCAGCCAACGCAGCGGGGGGAATTCACCCCTCCACTTT.

This clone was counted once. This chain uses TRBV5-1 with TRBJ1-2; D unresolved. V dropped 1 base and J dropped 6 bases, with 13 bases sitting between them. The germline CDR1 and CDR2 sequences are SGHRS and YFSETQ. This CDR3 has 14 residues. This CDR3 reads CASSLSASGNGYTF. The CDR3 nucleotides read TGCGCCAGCAGCTTGTCGGCCTCTGGGAATGGCTACACCTTC. Full variable domain (missing parts from reference TRBV5-1 and TRBJ1-2): KAGVTQTPRYLIKTRGQQVTLSCSPISGHRSVSWYQQTPGQGLQFLFEYFSETQRNKGNFPGRFSGRQFSNSRSEMNVSTLELGDSALYLCASSLSASGNGYTFGSGTRLTVV.

The CDR3 spells CASSTGGQGRRYGYTF. CDR3 DNA: TGTGCCAGCAGCACTGGGGGACAGGGGCGCCGGTATGGCTACACCTTC. The chain has TRBV5-4 and TRBJ1-2, with 10 positions matching TRBD1. Trimming cost V 4 bases and J 5 bases; bases outside gene matches: 11. The CDR3 loop spans 16 amino acids. Per germline, CDR1 SGHNT and CDR2 YYREEE (reference sequence).

The chain employs TRBV6-5 and TRBJ1-1; no reliable D call. V dropped 6 bases and J dropped 0 bases, with 11 bases sitting between them. The CDR3 totals 14 residues. Germline CDR1 MNHEY, CDR2 SVGAGI. The CDR3 is CASSPGWVNTEAFF. CDR3 nucleotides: TGTGCCAGCAGCCCCGGGTGGGTGAACACTGAAGCTTTCTTT.